This T cell receptor (beta chain) came from a study of blood T cells in healthy people across ages. The use of a sample-barcoded 5' primer and a J-beta primer mix characterized a second PCR of about 7 to 12 cycles. Each CDR3 protein is one row after TCRdb ran MiXCR on the 5' RACE reads. Among some 1.5 million distinct CDR3 sequences listed, over 25% were seen once. Overall study findings and caveats: Diversity of TCR beta correlated strongly with naive T cell percentage.

Germline V gene sequence: CDR1 SGHTA, CDR2 FQGNSA. The CDR3 spans 15 residues. V lost 4 bases to trimming and J lost 0 bases, with 10 bases between them. In regard to this clonotype: Its antigen remains unknown.

The V gene is TRBV7-2, the J gene TRBJ2-1; D not resolved. Sequenced: blood. This sequence originates from a woman younger than 45 in good health. The CDR3 spells CASSSSDFSYNEQFF. The CDR3, as DNA: TGTGCCAGCAGCTCCTCCGACTTCTCCTACAATGAGCAGTTCTTC.